These 28 T cell receptor beta chains originate from one sample sequenced in a study of radiotherapy plus CTLA-4 blockade in lung cancer. Only in-frame clones appear in the TCRdb table, and some are missing; sequencing was by immunoSEQ multiplex PCR. This sample has around 70,000 clones, with around 86% found just once. Sample: peripheral blood, taken from a patient treated with radiotherapy plus ipilimumab. The receptors were sampled from a human donor with non-small cell lung cancer that progressed on radiotherapy plus ipilimumab.

This rearrangement joins TRBV6-5 to TRBJ2-5; D not certain. Trimming stripped 8 bases from V and 4 bases from J, with 5 bases between. This CDR3 has 10 residues. Germline V gene data show CDR1 as MNHEY and CDR2 as SVGAGI. The chain's CDR3 is CASGRETQYF. The CDR3 DNA reads TGTGCCAGCGGACGAGAGACCCAGTACTTC.

V is TRBV2 and J is TRBJ1-4; 7 bases agree with TRBD1. The CDR3 sequence is 16 residues long. After removal of 5 bases from V and 8 bases from J, the junction contained 14 bases not matched to a gene. Germline V gene data show CDR1 as SNHLY and CDR2 as FYNNEI. The CDR3 DNA reads as TGTGCCAGCAGTTACAATATACCGGGACAGAGGGAAAAACTGTTTTTT. Translating gives CASSYNIPGQREKLFF.

The sample holds a few counts of this clone. The rearrangement uses TRBV19 and TRBJ2-7, with TRBD1 as a possible D gene (5 bases). This CDR3 has 15 amino acids. V was cut by 5 bases and J by 4 bases, with 18 bases left in between. CDR1 is LNHDA and CDR2 is SQIVND in the germline V gene (reference sequence). The CDR3 sequence is CASSEPPRAEYEQYF. The CDR3 nucleotides are TGTGCCAGTAGTGAGCCCCCCAGGGCGGAATACGAGCAGTACTTC.

This chain links TRBV4-1 with TRBJ2-7; TRBD2 agrees at 8 bases. CDR1 and CDR2 (germline): MGHRA, YSYEKL. The CDR3 runs to 14 residues. V lost 5 bases, J lost 3 bases, and 6 bases stayed unmatched. This chain's CDR3 is CASSARLASYEQYV. The CDR3 DNA follows: TGCGCCAGCAGCGCAAGACTAGCGAGCTACGAGCAGTACGTC.

J is TRBJ2-3 and V is TRBV9; no firm D call. Germline CDR1 is SGDLS and CDR2 is YYNGEE. The CDR3 covers 15 residues. The germline V and J ends were trimmed by 0 bases and 8 bases, with 16 bases remaining between them. CDR3 DNA sequence: TGTGCCAGCAGCGTAGATCAGTTCACCCCAGGTACGCAGTATTTT. Protein product: CASSVDQFTPGTQYF.

In this sample, this clone turned up once. The J gene is TRBJ1-1, the V gene TRBV5-4; a possible D gene is TRBD1 (6 bases). CDR1 SGHNT and CDR2 YYREEE come from the germline V gene (reference sequence). V lost 5 bases to trimming and J lost 3 bases, with 14 bases between them. The CDR3 covers 14 residues. The CDR3 DNA follows: TGTGCCAGCAGAGACAGGAGTATGGACACTGAAGCTTTCTTT. Translation: CASRDRSMDTEAFF.

This chain connects TRBV7-3 to TRBJ2-3; D is perhaps TRBD2 (6 bases). Germline loops: CDR1 SGHTA, CDR2 FQGTGA. V lost 4 bases, J lost 9 bases, and 20 bases lay in between. The CDR3 is made up of 15 amino acids. For the CDR3, the DNA is TGTGCCAGCAGCTCTAAAGGGACTGCCCCTTCAACGCAGTATTTT. Translating gives CASSSKGTAPSTQYF.

The chain carries TRBV6-5 and TRBJ2-5; D is unresolved. Trimming removed 3 bases at V and 2 bases at J, with 13 bases between. CDR3 length: 15 residues. Germline V gene lookup returns CDR1 MNHEY and CDR2 SVGAGI. CDR3 in amino acids: CASSYQSLRQETQYF. The CDR3 nucleotides read TGTGCCAGCAGTTATCAGAGTTTGCGACAAGAGACCCAGTACTTC.

The chain recombines TRBV7-3 with TRBJ2-1, with TRBD2 as a possible D gene (5 bases). The CDR3 totals 13 residues. V was shortened by 2 bases and J by 7 bases, with 9 bases between the two germline ends. CDR1 and CDR2 (germline): SGHTA, FQGTGA. CDR3 sequence reads: CASSLFEGNEQFF. The CDR3 DNA reads TGTGCCAGCAGCTTATTTGAGGGAAATGAGCAGTTCTTC.

The rearrangement joins TRBV18 to TRBJ2-5, with D perhaps matching TRBD2 (7 bases). Germline CDR1 and CDR2: KGHSH and LQKENI. Trimming stripped 6 bases from V and 1 base from J, with 9 bases between. This CDR3 is built from 13 residues. Here the CDR3 DNA reads TGTGCCAGCTCTGGGGGGGCCCAAGAGACCCAGTACTTC. Residues: CASSGGAQETQYF.

This chain joins TRBV7-9 and TRBJ2-7; 8 nucleotides agree with TRBD2. The J segment lost 7 bases and the V segment lost 10 bases, leaving 9 bases of the junction unmatched. Germline V gene sequence: CDR1 SEHNR, CDR2 FQNEAQ (reference sequence). The CDR3 loop spans 12 amino acids. The CDR3 bases are TGTGCCACCCGAGGAGCGGGAGTAGAGCAGTACTTC. Translated, it gives CATRGAGVEQYF.

The V and J genes are TRBV19 and TRBJ2-3; 11 bases map to TRBD2. The CDR3 is 17 amino acids. The germline V gene encodes CDR1 LNHDA and CDR2 SQIVND (reference sequence). After removal of 10 bases from V and 1 base from J, the junction contained 13 bases not matched to a gene. CDR3 region: CATLGRWGLAGTDTQYF. CDR3 nucleotides: TGTGCCACCCTAGGGCGGTGGGGACTAGCGGGCACAGATACGCAGTATTTT.

This chain connects TRBV6-5 to TRBJ1-2; D is perhaps TRBD1 (6 bases). Germline V gene data show CDR1 as MNHEY and CDR2 as SVGAGI. With 2 bases removed from V and 3 bases from J, the gap between germline ends came to 7 bases. The CDR3 loop spans 13 amino acids. The CDR3 DNA is TGTGCCAGCAGTTACGCAGGGGACTATGGCTACACCTTC. Translation: CASSYAGDYGYTF.

J is TRBJ2-3 and V is TRBV2; 7 bases align to TRBD1. Trimming cost V 6 bases and J 4 bases; bases outside gene matches: 4. This CDR3 is 13 amino acids long. In germline, CDR1 is SNHLY, CDR2 FYNNEI. CDR3 sequence: CASSRQGADTQYF. Here the CDR3 DNA reads TGTGCCAGCAGCCGACAGGGAGCAGATACGCAGTATTTT.

J is TRBJ2-7 and V is TRBV21-1. TRBV21-1 has pseudogene status. The CDR3 is made up of 11 amino acids. CDR3 sequence: CASSLTYEQYF. For the CDR3, the DNA is TGTGCCAGCAGCCTCACGTACGAGCAGTACTTC.

The chain combines TRBV4-1 with TRBJ1-1; D ambiguous. The length of the CDR3 is 14 residues. CDR1 and CDR2 (germline): MGHRA, YSYEKL. V was cut by 1 base and J by 4 bases, with 10 bases left in between. CDR3 residues: CASSQVLGRTEAFF. In nucleotides, the CDR3 is TGCGCCAGCAGCCAAGTATTAGGGCGCACTGAAGCTTTCTTT.

V and J are TRBV28 and TRBJ2-7; D is perhaps TRBD1 or TRBD2 (5 bases each). Germline loops: CDR1 MDHEN, CDR2 SYDVKM. V was cut by 7 bases and J by 2 bases, with 12 bases left in between. The CDR3 has 13 residues. The CDR3 DNA reads TGTGCCAGCATCGACCAGGGAGCCTACGAGCAGTACGTC. Translating gives CASIDQGAYEQYV.

The J gene is TRBJ2-7, the V gene TRBV27; D gene ambiguous. The CDR3 has 13 residues. Germline lookup yields CDR1 MNHEY and CDR2 SMNVEV (reference sequence). The germline V and J ends were trimmed by 2 bases and 5 bases, with 10 bases remaining between them. The CDR3 loop is CASSLGLVNEQYF. Written as DNA, the CDR3 is TGTGCCAGCAGTTTAGGGTTGGTCAACGAGCAGTACTTC.

The V gene is TRBV7-9, the J gene TRBJ2-3; D may match TRBD1 or TRBD2 (6 bases each). With 10 bases removed from V and 6 bases from J, the gap between germline ends came to 17 bases. Germline assignment: CDR1 SEHNR and CDR2 FQNEAQ (reference sequence). This CDR3 contains 13 residues. CDR3 bases: TGTGCCACTCAAGGGGGGTTCGGGGATACGCAGTATTTT. Translating it yields CATQGGFGDTQYF.

V gene TRBV11-3 combines with J gene TRBJ1-5; unclear D gene. The CDR3 length is 13 residues. The V gene's germline CDR1 is SGHNT and CDR2 YENEEA. V lost 3 bases and J lost 8, with 11 bases in between. The CDR3 spells CASSLESPEPQHF. CDR3 in DNA: TGTGCCAGCAGCTTGGAGTCTCCGGAGCCCCAGCATTTT.

The chain recombines TRBV11-2 with TRBJ2-2; 7 bases are a match to TRBD1. CDR1 and CDR2 from the germline V gene are SGHAT and FQNNGV. The CDR3 consists of 16 residues. With 4 bases clipped from V and 5 bases from J, the junction kept 10 bases outside the gene matches. CDR3 amino acids: CASSSEAVTGTGELFF. The CDR3 region has the DNA TGTGCCAGCAGCTCCGAAGCGGTGACAGGGACCGGGGAGCTGTTTTTT.

The V and J genes are TRBV27 and TRBJ2-1; 11 bases are a match to TRBD2. Germline V gene lookup returns CDR1 MNHEY and CDR2 SMNVEV (reference sequence). With 7 bases clipped from V and 4 bases from J, the junction kept 3 bases outside the gene matches. This CDR3 has 14 amino acids. The CDR3 here is CASTLAGAYNEQFF. CDR3 sequence (DNA): TGTGCCAGCACACTAGCGGGAGCTTACAATGAGCAGTTCTTC.

J is TRBJ2-3 and V is TRBV4-2; TRBD2 agrees at 7 bases. Per the germline V gene, CDR1 is LGHNA and CDR2 is YNFKEQ. V was clipped by 4 bases and J by 2 bases; unmatched bases: 9. The length of the CDR3 is 16 residues. The CDR3 DNA is TGTGCCAGCAGCCCTGGGGCTAGCGGATACACAGATACGCAGTATTTT. It yields the protein CASSPGASGYTDTQYF.

On this clone: In the same sample, other DNA sequences code for this CDR3. The chain combines TRBV7-2 with TRBJ1-1; D is undetermined. Trimming pared 4 bases from V and 0 bases from J, leaving 6 bases between. This CDR3 spans 13 amino acids. The germline V gene has CDR1 SGHTA and CDR2 FQGNSA. This chain's CDR3 is CASSSRVNTEAFF. CDR3 sequence (DNA): TGTGCCAGCAGCTCACGGGTGAACACTGAAGCTTTCTTT. The full variable domain, its missing parts supplied by reference TRBV7-2 and TRBJ1-1, is GAGVSQSPSNKVTEKGKDVELRCDPISGHTALYWYRQSLGQGLEFLIYFQGNSAPDKSGLPSDRFSAERTGGSVSTLTIQRTQQEDSAVYLCASSSRVNTEAFFGQGTRLTVV.

CDR3 nucleotide sequence: TGCGCCAGCAGCCAAGAACCCAAAATCGGAGATCTTCTGTTTTTT. Its protein is CASSQEPKIGDLLFF. The chain links TRBV4-1 to TRBJ1-4; D is uncertain. This CDR3 spans 15 amino acids. Trimming removed 0 bases at V and 14 bases at J, with 19 bases between. Germline V lookup: CDR1 MGHRA, CDR2 YSYEKL.

The chain uses TRBV19 and TRBJ2-1, with TRBD2 matching over 13 bases. With V trimmed by 5 bases and J by 6 bases, 13 bases remained unmatched. The CDR3 totals 18 residues. Germline V gives CDR1 LNHDA, CDR2 SQIVND (reference sequence). This chain's CDR3 is CASSLLRTSGSWFNEQFF. The CDR3 DNA reads TGTGCCAGTAGTCTGTTAAGGACTAGCGGGAGTTGGTTCAATGAGCAGTTCTTC.

The genes are TRBV28 and TRBJ1-6, with TRBD1 matching over 10 bases. The CDR3 loop spans 14 amino acids. V trimming: 6 bases; J trimming: 10 bases; junction bases outside the gene matches: 6. CDR1 is MDHEN, CDR2 SYDVKM, per germline. CDR3 in amino acids: CASSPGTGVSPLHF. The DNA for the CDR3 is TGTGCCAGCAGCCCCGGGACAGGGGTATCACCCCTCCACTTT.

A word on this clone: An end of the junction does not agree with germline; a read error may underlie this. The chain carries TRBV28 and TRBJ2-7; 9 bases fit TRBD1. Germline loops: CDR1 MDHEN, CDR2 SYDVKM. This CDR3 is 13 amino acids long. CDR3 sequence: CASTPPDRGLPAF. The DNA for the CDR3 is TGTGCCAGCACCCCCCCGGACAGGGGTCTCCCGGCCTTC.